This T cell receptor beta chain was profiled in a study of cytomegalovirus exposure and HLA in healthy donors (TCRdb year 2017). Broadly, across the study: According to an earlier analysis of 587 of the donors, about 179 million T cells yielded some 110 million unique TCR beta sequences and approximately 280 Gb of sequence data. The later analysis used no new phenotypic data to find candidate immune exposures, relying instead on TCR beta sequences and their occurrence across donors. The study profiled the T cell repertoires of hundreds of subjects by immunosequencing and related them to cytomegalovirus serostatus. Every discovery cohort repertoire had been produced on one sequencing platform. Among 398 genotyped donors of the cohort, an average of about 240,000 unique TCR beta nucleotide sequences was sequenced per donor, of which roughly 17% were non-productive. The number of donors typed differed by locus, with about 629-630 for A, B, C, DRB1 and DQB1, roughly 520 for DQA1, over 600 for DPA1, and around 450 for DPB1. A later analysis re-examined previously published TCR beta repertoires from over 500 donors and added high-resolution HLA genotyping to investigate patterns of TCR occurrence. The study aimed to test whether cataloging public T cell receptors could reveal signatures of past pathogen exposure. Donor age, sex, ethnicity and CMV serostatus were compiled together with the repertoire data. Roughly 300 gigabases of sequencing data and around 88 million unique TCR sequences made up an early release that covered under 750 HLA-typed donors. To predict cytomegalovirus infection status, the study brought together high-throughput TCR immunosequencing, statistical association of individual TCRs with disease status, and machine learning. HLA typing included class I and class II loci at four-digit resolution. Four or five DR-DQ haplotypes were handled as single units for association and clustering, since linkage in the cohort was strong. In addition to the first cohort of around 670 subjects, a separate validation cohort of 130 or so different subjects was used. An earlier analysis of 587 of the donors used high-throughput TCR beta sequencing to judge whether each TCR beta V gene segment behaved as functional or pseudogenic. Of the roughly 390 genotyped donors, over 65% fell in the genetic ancestry cluster associated with self-reported Caucasian donors. A later genetic analysis used genome-wide SNP genotypes for about 65% of the roughly 700 donors, treating that subset as a discovery cohort. Findings and caveats that apply to the study as a whole: A later analysis found that HLA-associated TCR beta chains were more clonally expanded and had lower generation probabilities than equally common non-associated chains. The classifier was reported to diagnose cytomegalovirus status with high specificity and sensitivity in both the original and validation cohorts. Because some donors lacked HLA typing at each locus, the association tests relied only on the typed subset. In an earlier analysis of some 640 of the donors, most TCR beta V segments were observed in productive rearrangements about 90% or about 30% of the time, broadly matching IMGT annotations. A later analysis associated around 16,000 TCR beta sequences with specific HLA alleles at a false discovery rate of 0.05. In vitro tests confirmed that a few of the cytomegalovirus-associated TCR beta chains recognize cytomegalovirus antigens. A later analysis found that TCR association rates varied across HLA loci, with DRB1 alleles showing the most associated TCRs and HLA-C alleles the fewest. Presence/absence analyses assumed roughly uniform sequencing depth across donors, an assumption that may not hold. Most TCR sequences were seen in very few donors, while some public TCRs were found in many individuals. It was suggested by the authors that the approach could potentially be generalized to other disease states and immunological phenotypes. The cohort was sequenced for TCR beta chains only, and without alpha or paired-chain data the features that could be detected were limited. Most CMV-associated TCR beta chains appeared to be HLA-restricted in a later analysis, and the HLA associations seemed to be driven largely by CMV exposure. Because the 87-base-pair reads could not distinguish some IMGT-functional V segments, including TRBV6-2 and TRBV6-3, those segments were excluded. Immune exposure information for the cohort was limited to CMV serostatus. According to a later analysis, parvovirus B19, influenza, CMV and Epstein-Barr virus appeared linked to several top co-occurrence clusters. Linkage disequilibrium might explain the correlated functional status among segregating V segments, but an unknown experimental factor could not be excluded. V-gene and J-gene trimming of TCR beta chains was associated with a missense DCLRE1C variant in a later genetic analysis, and the association was replicated in an independent cohort. Because counts were too low, around 17 rarely observed V segments, including chromosome 9 orphons, were left out of the earlier analysis of a few hundred of the donors. According to a later genetic analysis, donors in an Asian-associated ancestry cluster had fewer N-insertions in productive TCRs than the roughly 670-donor mean. A cluster of highly shared sequence variants was judged likely to be a technical artifact of the sequencing pipeline. The study gave a list of about 170 TCR beta chains associated with cytomegalovirus. A further reported finding was that TCR beta sequences accurately predicted the HLA-A and HLA-B alleles for most subjects in the first cohort. Assigning TCR associations to individual alleles was difficult when HLA alleles, especially DR and DQ, strongly co-occurred.

The cohort consisted of approximately 690 healthy bone marrow donors. All cohort members were sampled while nominally healthy, although unrecorded immune exposures were likely present. The donor was CMV seropositive and was included in the group of approximately 300 seropositive cohort members. A peripheral blood sample was provided by each donor, and peripheral blood mononuclear cells were used for TCR beta sequencing. Genomic DNA extraction from the blood cell samples was performed with the Qiagen DNeasy Blood Extraction Kit. The table lists this clone with a count of one. Its recognized antigen is unknown. Within one base of it there is no much larger clone, and no base qualities were kept. The library came from the immunoSEQ multiplex PCR assay. The multiplex PCR relied on a mix of 60 forward primers for TCR Vbeta segments and 13 reverse primers for TCR Jbeta segments. The CDR3 region of rearranged TCR beta genes was amplified from genomic DNA with a multiplex PCR assay. The amplified TCR beta libraries were sequenced on the Illumina HiSeq System as 87-base-pair reads. Processing in the source paper ran as follows. A later analysis counted about 76 million unique TCR beta chains across the 666 repertoires, and roughly 9.9 million of these chains were shared by at least two donors. Raw reads were error-corrected and collapsed into unique sequences by a nearest-neighbor algorithm in which closely related sequences were merged to remove PCR and sequencing errors. To assign V, D and J gene segments, CDR3 sequences were aligned to IMGT reference sequences. For a sequence to be retained, at least a six-nucleotide match to both a V gene segment and a J gene segment was required. A rearrangement was called productive if the CDR3 had no stop codons and remained in frame with V and J, and every other rearrangement was called non-productive. Following IMGT convention, CDR3 was defined as the stretch from the second conserved V-encoded cysteine to the conserved J-encoded phenylalanine. In an earlier analysis of approximately 590 of the donors, sequences lacking an unambiguous match to a single V gene segment were excluded. An earlier analysis of around 600 of the donors classified V segments as functional when productive rearrangements were above 56.7% and as segregating when the standard deviation between donors was above 5%. A statistical classification framework was developed to diagnose cytomegalovirus status using the catalog of TCR beta chain sequences. V and J gene assignment, in a later analysis, came from comparing TCR nucleotide sequences with IMGT/GENE-DB human TR gene sequences. Using the TCRdist pipeline, a later analysis assigned CDR3 sequences along with most-parsimonious VDJ recombination scenarios. A later analysis defined each TCR beta chain by its CDR3 amino acid sequence plus V-gene family, and excluded reads lacking a unique V-gene family. A later analysis removed roughly 590 highly shared, low-generation-probability nucleotide sequences to deal with suspected cross-contamination and a sequencing artifact. In a later analysis, a clonal expansion index for each public chain was calculated from normalized within-repertoire ranks of inferred template counts. In a later analysis, generation probabilities were computed using a VDJ recombination model fitted to out-of-frame rearrangements, and the results were checked against IGoR. A later analysis scored TCR-TCR, TCR-HLA and TCR-CMV co-occurrence with hypergeometric tests, applying a repertoire-size bias correction to TCR pairs. In a later analysis, false discovery rates were estimated by permuting HLA or CMV assignments 20 times. In a later analysis, co-occurring TCRs were grouped using DBSCAN, and TCRdist sequence similarity was added for clustering within HLA-allele-positive subsets. Co-occurrence clustering excluded repertoires with fewer than 30,000 or more than 120,000 public chains, plus five with anomalous nucleotide sharing. Sourced from immuneACCESS, this table was stored by TCRdb with only in-frame sequences that have V and J called. A share of the clones is absent; for the studies checked, an unresolved V gene accounts for under half, and the remainder has no known explanation. Clonal size and the V and J genes are those of that table, whereas D and trimming came from the DNA. The sample data list under 150,000 clones, and roughly 79% of these were observed just once. Of the sample, approximately 6.3% is held by the ten largest clones.

CDR1 and CDR2 are read off the germline V gene as MDHEN and SYDVKM. V ends up 3 bases short and J 7 bases short, with an unmatched junction base count of 8. The CDR3 runs 14 residues from the cysteine to the phenylalanine. The read is trimmed to its CDR3 DNA, 42 bases read in frame from base 1. This receptor was obtained from a woman between 40 and 55 years old in good health and CMV-seropositive. The sample comprised PBMCs. The V and J genes are TRBV28 and TRBJ2-7, with 8 central nucleotides matching TRBD2. The sequenced DNA: TGTGCCAGCAGTTTGGGCGGAATAGCGGGGGAGCAGTACTTC. The resulting protein is CASSLGGIAGEQYF.